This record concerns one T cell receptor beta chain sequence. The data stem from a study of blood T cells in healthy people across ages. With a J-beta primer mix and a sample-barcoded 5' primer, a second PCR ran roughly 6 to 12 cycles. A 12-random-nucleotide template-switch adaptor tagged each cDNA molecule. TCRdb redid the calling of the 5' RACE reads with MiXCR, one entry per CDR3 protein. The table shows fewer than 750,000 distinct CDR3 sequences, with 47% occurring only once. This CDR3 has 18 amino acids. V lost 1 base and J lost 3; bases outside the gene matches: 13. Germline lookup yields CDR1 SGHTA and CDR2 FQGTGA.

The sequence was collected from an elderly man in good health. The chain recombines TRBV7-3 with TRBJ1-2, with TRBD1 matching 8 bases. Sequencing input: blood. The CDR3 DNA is TGTGCCAGCAGCTTAATTTGGGCAGGGGGCCCGGTTCACTATGGCTACACCTTC. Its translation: CASSLIWAGGPVHYGYTF. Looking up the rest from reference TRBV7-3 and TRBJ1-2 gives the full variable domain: GAGVSQTPSNKVTEKGKYVELRCDPISGHTALYWYRQSLGQGPEFLIYFQGTGAADDSGLPNDRFFAVRPEGSVSTLKIQRTERGDSAVYLCASSLIWAGGPVHYGYTFGSGTRLTVV.